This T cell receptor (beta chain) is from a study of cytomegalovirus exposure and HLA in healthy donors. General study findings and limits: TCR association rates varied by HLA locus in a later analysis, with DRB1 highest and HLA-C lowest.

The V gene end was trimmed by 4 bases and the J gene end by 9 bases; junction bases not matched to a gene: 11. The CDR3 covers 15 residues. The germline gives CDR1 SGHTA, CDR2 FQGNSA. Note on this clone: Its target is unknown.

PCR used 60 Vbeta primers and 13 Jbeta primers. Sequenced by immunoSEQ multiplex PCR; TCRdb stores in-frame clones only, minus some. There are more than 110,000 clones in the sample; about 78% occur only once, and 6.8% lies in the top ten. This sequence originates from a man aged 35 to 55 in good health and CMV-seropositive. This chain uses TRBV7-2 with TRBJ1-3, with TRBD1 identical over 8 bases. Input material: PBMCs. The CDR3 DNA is TGTGCCAGCAGCTCCCAAGACAGGGGAAAAGTCACCATATATTTT. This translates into CASSSQDRGKVTIYF.